The text below deals with one TCR beta chain. Its antigen remains unidentified. This specimen belongs to a study of T cell responses to AZD1222 COVID-19 vaccine. Study results and limitations: Females made up more of the donors, who were largely white British, and clonal diversity may have come out too low.

The CDR3 is made up of 15 amino acids. Trimming cost V 3 bases and J 8 bases; bases outside gene matches: 5. Germline V lookup: CDR1 MRHNA, CDR2 SNTAGT. Using immunoSEQ multiplex PCR, the repertoire was profiled, and TCRdb retains in-frame clones only, with some absent. This sample has about 86,000 clones; around 88% occur once, and the top ten carry about 9.3%. The receptor comes from an adult in good health. This rearrangement joins TRBV6-4 to TRBJ2-1; 12 nucleotides match TRBD2. This sample comprised peripheral blood, obtained on day 0 of MenACWY control vaccination. The CDR3 DNA reads as TGTGCCAGCAGTGAAAGGACTAGCGGGGTCGATGAGCAGTTCTTC. Protein: CASSERTSGVDEQFF.